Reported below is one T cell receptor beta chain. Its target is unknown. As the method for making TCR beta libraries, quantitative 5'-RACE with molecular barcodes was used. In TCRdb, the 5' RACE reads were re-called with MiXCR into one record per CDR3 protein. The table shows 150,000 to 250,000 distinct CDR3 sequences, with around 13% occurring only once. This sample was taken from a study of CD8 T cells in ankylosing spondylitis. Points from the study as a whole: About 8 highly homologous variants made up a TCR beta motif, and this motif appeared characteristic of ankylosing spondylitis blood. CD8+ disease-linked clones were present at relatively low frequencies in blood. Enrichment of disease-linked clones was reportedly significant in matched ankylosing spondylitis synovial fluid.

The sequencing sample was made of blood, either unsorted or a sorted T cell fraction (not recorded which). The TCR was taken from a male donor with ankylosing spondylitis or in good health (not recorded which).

The chain's CDR3 is CASSSSTGWRRGYTF. CDR3 in DNA: TGTGCCAGCAGCTCTTCGACAGGGTGGAGGAGGGGCTACACCTTC. The chain links TRBV7-9 to TRBJ1-2; the match to TRBD1 covers 7 bases. Germline assignment: CDR1 SEHNR and CDR2 FQNEAQ (reference sequence). With V trimmed by 4 bases and J by 8 bases, 13 bases remained unmatched. The CDR3 totals 15 residues.